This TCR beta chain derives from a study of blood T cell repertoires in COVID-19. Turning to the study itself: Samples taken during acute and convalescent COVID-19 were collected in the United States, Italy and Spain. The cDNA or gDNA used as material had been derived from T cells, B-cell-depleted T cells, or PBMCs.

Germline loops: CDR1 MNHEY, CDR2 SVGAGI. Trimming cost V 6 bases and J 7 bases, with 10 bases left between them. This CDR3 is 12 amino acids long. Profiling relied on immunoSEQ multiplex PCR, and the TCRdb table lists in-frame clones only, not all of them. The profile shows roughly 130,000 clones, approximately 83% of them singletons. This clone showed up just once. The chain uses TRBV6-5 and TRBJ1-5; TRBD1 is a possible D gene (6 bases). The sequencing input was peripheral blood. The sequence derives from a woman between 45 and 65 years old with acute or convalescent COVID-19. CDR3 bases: TGTGCCAGCAGACAGGGCGGGCAGCCCCAGCATTTT. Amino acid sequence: CASRQGGQPQHF.